Reported below is one T cell receptor beta chain. This sample was included in a study of cytomegalovirus exposure and HLA in healthy donors. Profiled with immunoSEQ multiplex PCR; TCRdb holds only in-frame clones, not every one. The sample has roughly 100,000 clones, approximately 95% seen once; the top ten hold around 0.85%. Germline values: CDR1 MNHEY, CDR2 SVGAGI. J lost 4 bases, V lost 5 bases, and 5 bases had no gene match. The CDR3 contains 14 residues. The approximately 120-subject validation cohort, separate from the approximately 670-subject first cohort, included the donors. The receptor was derived from a woman in her late teens or twenties in good health and CMV-seronegative. The sequenced sample was PBMCs. The chain employs TRBV6-5 and TRBJ2-3, with TRBD2 identical over 8 bases. CDR3 nucleotide sequence: TGTGCCAGCAGTAGCGGGAGCTTCGCAGATACGCAGTATTTT. Amino acids: CASSSGSFADTQYF.